The 25 T cell receptor beta chains below come from one sample, sequenced in a study of Ad26.COV2.S vaccination and SARS-CoV-2 variants. The method was immunoSEQ multiplex PCR; TCRdb's version includes in-frame clones alone and lacks a portion of them. Among about 240,000 clones listed, roughly 90% were seen once. Noted treatment: some 19 received Ad26.COV2.S at low or high dose, single or two shots; several received placebo; per-sample allocation not given. Day 63 following the first vaccine or placebo injection was when the samples were taken. Here the sequenced sample was peripheral blood, taken in a trial of Ad26.COV2.S vaccine versus placebo. The receptors stem from a person aged 18-65 years who received the Ad26.COV2.S COVID-19 vaccine or a placebo.

The V and J genes are TRBV3-1 (or the pseudogene TRBV3-2) and TRBJ1-4, with 7 bases matching TRBD1. The germline gives CDR1 LGHDT, CDR2 YNNKEL (reference sequence). The CDR3 runs 18 residues. Trimming at V came to 3 bases and at J to 4 bases, leaving 14 bases not matched to a gene. The chain's CDR3 is CASSHTYPDRENNEKLFF. The CDR3 bases are TGTGCCAGCAGCCATACTTACCCCGACAGGGAAAATAATGAAAAACTGTTTTTT.

The chain joins TRBV4-2 to TRBJ1-4; weak D call: TRBD1 (5 bases). This CDR3 comprises 15 residues. Germline assignment: CDR1 LGHNA and CDR2 YNFKEQ. Deletions cut 0 bases from V and 7 bases from J, with 12 bases between. As DNA, the CDR3 is TGTGCCAGCAGCCAAGAGGGGGGGAGTGGTGAAAAACTGTTTTTT. It codes for CASSQEGGSGEKLFF.

V and J are TRBV19 and TRBJ1-6; TRBD1 might be the D (5 bases). The CDR3 length is 12 residues. Trimming removed 3 bases at V and 10 bases at J, with 7 bases between. Germline CDR1 and CDR2: LNHDA and SQIVND (reference sequence). The CDR3 DNA reads TGTGCCAGTAGTATTGGGGGGTCACCCCTCCACTTT. This encodes CASSIGGSPLHF.

Ten or more counts support this clone. This sample also contains other DNA sequences that code for the same CDR3. The chain joins TRBV29-1 to TRBJ2-1; D unclear. The CDR3 loop spans 14 amino acids. CDR1 and CDR2 (germline): SQVTM, ANQGSEA. V was shortened by 6 bases and J by 3 bases, with 15 bases between the two germline ends. CDR3 protein: CSVAPQNRYNEQFF. The DNA for the CDR3 is TGCAGCGTGGCCCCCCAGAACCGCTACAATGAGCAGTTCTTC.

The chain is built from TRBV7-9 and TRBJ2-7; D gene ambiguous. Trimming removed 1 base from V and 0 bases from J, with 7 bases in between. The CDR3 sequence is 14 residues long. Looked up from germline, CDR1 is SEHNR and CDR2 is FQNEAQ (reference sequence). The CDR3 loop reads CASSLGVSSYEQYF. CDR3 sequence (DNA): TGTGCCAGCAGCTTAGGAGTTAGCTCCTACGAGCAGTACTTC.

This chain links TRBV4-1 with TRBJ1-2; possibly TRBD1 for D (5 bases). CDR1 is MGHRA and CDR2 is YSYEKL in the germline V gene. V was shortened by 1 base and J by 2 bases, with 11 bases between the two germline ends. This CDR3 region has 15 residues. The CDR3 sequence: CASSQARDRNYGYTF. For the CDR3, the DNA is TGCGCCAGCAGCCAAGCACGGGACCGAAACTATGGCTACACCTTC.

The chain employs TRBV19 and TRBJ2-3; D uncertain. V was pared by 4 bases and J by 7 bases, with 9 bases between. Germline CDR1 is LNHDA and CDR2 is SQIVND (reference sequence). The CDR3 loop spans 12 amino acids. CDR3 region: CASSTAANTQYF. CDR3 DNA: TGTGCCAGTAGTACGGCGGCGAATACGCAGTATTTT.

CDR3 region: CASSPPGGPVNYGYTF. CDR3 nucleotide sequence: TGTGCCAGCTCACCACCGGGGGGACCAGTTAACTATGGCTACACCTTC. The chain carries TRBV18 and TRBJ1-2, with D possibly matching TRBD1 (5 bases). Germline V gene sequence: CDR1 KGHSH, CDR2 LQKENI. The CDR3 loop spans 16 amino acids. Trimming took off 0 bases at V and 1 base at J, with 12 bases between the two ends.

This clone was seen a few times. CDR3 loop: CASSSAGGRDEQYF. The CDR3 DNA reads TGCGCCAGCAGCTCGGCAGGGGGCAGGGACGAGCAGTACTTC. The rearrangement links TRBV5-1 to TRBJ2-7, with TRBD1 matching over 8 bases. The CDR3 is made up of 14 amino acids. Germline CDR1 reads SGHRS; CDR2 reads YFSETQ. The V gene end was trimmed by 3 bases and the J gene end by 5 bases; junction bases not matched to a gene: 7.

Many counts were recorded for this clone. The rearrangement joins TRBV28 to TRBJ2-5; D uncertain. Germline CDR1 and CDR2: MDHEN and SYDVKM. The V end was cut by 4 bases, the J end by 5 bases, with 8 bases between. This CDR3 has 12 residues. In DNA form, the CDR3 reads TGTGCCAGCAGTTCCCTCACCGAGACCCAGTACTTC. As protein: CASSSLTETQYF.

This chain joins TRBV6-7 and TRBJ1-4, with 7 nucleotides matching TRBD1. TRBV6-7 carries the ORF label, with uncertain function. V gave up 10 bases and J gave up 4 bases; unmatched junction bases: 15. The CDR3 length is 16 residues. CDR3 DNA sequence: TGTGCCACCAGCCAACCCAGGGGGGACTATAATGAAAAACTGTTTTTT. This codes for CATSQPRGDYNEKLFF.

In this sample, this clone turned up once. J is TRBJ1-2 and V is TRBV25-1; possibly TRBD1 for D (6 bases). V lost 7 bases, J lost 6 bases, and 21 bases lay in between. Germline CDR1 is MGHDK and CDR2 is SYGVNS. This CDR3 comprises 15 residues. The CDR3 is CASKQTGGGVDGYTF. CDR3 DNA: TGTGCCAGCAAACAGACAGGCGGAGGGGTGGATGGCTACACCTTC.

Only a few counts were recorded for this clone. The chain joins TRBV19 to TRBJ1-2, with D possibly TRBD1 on 5 matching bases. With 5 bases removed from V and 4 bases from J, the gap between germline ends came to 14 bases. Germline V gene sequence: CDR1 LNHDA, CDR2 SQIVND (reference sequence). This CDR3 comprises 14 residues. This chain's CDR3 is CASSLGDFSYGYTF. CDR3 bases: TGTGCCAGTAGTTTGGGGGACTTCTCCTATGGCTACACCTTC.

The chain has TRBV7-9 and TRBJ2-7; 10 bases fit TRBD1. The CDR3 has 15 amino acids. The germline gives CDR1 SEHNR, CDR2 FQNEAQ (reference sequence). V lost 3 bases and J lost 6; bases outside the gene matches: 8. The CDR3 loop is CASSLSGTGVGEQYF. For the CDR3, the DNA is TGTGCCAGCAGCTTGTCCGGGACAGGGGTAGGCGAGCAGTACTTC.

The CDR3 spells CASSTSRDNEQFF. In DNA form, the CDR3 reads TGTGCCAGCAGCACTTCGAGAGACAATGAGCAGTTCTTC. The J gene is TRBJ2-1, the V gene TRBV11-3; D ambiguous. Germline V CDR1 and CDR2: SGHNT, YENEEA. The CDR3 is 13 amino acids. Trimming took 5 bases from V and 5 from J, leaving 10 bases between them. The full variable domain, in which reference TRBV11-3 and TRBJ2-1 provide the parts outside the CDR3, is EAGVVQSPRYKIIEKKQPVAFWCNPISGHNTLYWYLQNLGQGPELLIRYENEEAVDDSQLPKDRFSAERLKGVDSTLKIQPAELGDSAVYLCASSTSRDNEQFFGPGTRLTVL.

This clone turned up a few times. This sequence joins TRBV28 and TRBJ2-2; D gene uncertain. This CDR3 comprises 15 residues. CDR1 is MDHEN and CDR2 is SYDVKM in the germline V gene. V lost 2 bases, J lost 3 bases, and 10 bases lay in between. The CDR3 nucleotides read TGTGCCAGCAGTTTACGGGCCAGATACACCGGGGAGCTGTTTTTT. It encodes CASSLRARYTGELFF.

The V and J genes are TRBV13 and TRBJ2-3, with 11 bases fitting TRBD2. The CDR3 has 15 amino acids. V shed 4 bases and J 4 bases; nucleotides not matched to a gene: 4. Germline V gives CDR1 PRHDT, CDR2 FYEKMQ (reference sequence). The CDR3 DNA reads TGTGCCAGCAGCTATAATAGCGGGGGGGCAGATACGCAGTATTTT. Translating it yields CASSYNSGGADTQYF.

This clone showed up just a few times. The junction departs from the called germline gene at one end, perhaps through a read error. The chain combines TRBV6-4 with TRBJ1-6; no clear D gene. Germline-derived CDR1 and CDR2 are MRHNA and SNTAGT. The CDR3 spans 10 residues. This chain's CDR3 is CASRGSPFPF. The CDR3 nucleotides are TGTGCCAGCAGGGGGTCCCCCTTCCCCTTT.

The chain couples TRBV6-4 to TRBJ1-3; possibly TRBD1 for D (5 bases). Germline V lookup: CDR1 MRHNA, CDR2 SNTAGT. The CDR3 consists of 18 residues. Trimming took off 0 bases at V and 0 bases at J, with 15 bases between the two ends. The CDR3 spells CASSDSGTQPDSGNTIYF. The CDR3 DNA follows: TGTGCCAGCAGTGACTCGGGGACCCAGCCGGACTCTGGAAACACCATATATTTT.

The V call is TRBV19, the J call TRBJ2-5; D is perhaps TRBD2 (6 bases). Germline CDR1 LNHDA, CDR2 SQIVND (reference sequence). Between the trimmed V and J ends, which lost 2 bases and 2 bases, there was a span of 12 bases. CDR3 size: 15 residues. This CDR3 is CASSIIAGLQETQYF. The CDR3 coding sequence is TGTGCCAGTAGTATAATCGCGGGGTTACAAGAGACCCAGTACTTC.

This sequence joins TRBV28 and TRBJ1-4; maybe TRBD1 (5 bases). CDR1 MDHEN and CDR2 SYDVKM come from the germline V gene. The CDR3 has 14 residues. V dropped 5 bases and J dropped 4 bases, with 11 bases sitting between them. CDR3 nucleotides: TGTGCCAGCAGTGCAGACAGATTTAATGAAAAACTGTTTTTT. Translated: CASSADRFNEKLFF. Combining the CDR3 with reference TRBV28 and TRBJ1-4 gives the whole variable domain DVKVTQSSRYLVKRTGEKVFLECVQDMDHENMFWYRQDPGLGLRLIYFSYDVKMKEKGDIPEGYSVSREKKERFSLILESASTNQTSMYLCASSADRFNEKLFFGSGTQLSVL.

The genes are TRBV9 and TRBJ2-1; tentatively, D is TRBD2 (5 bases). Germline assignment: CDR1 SGDLS and CDR2 YYNGEE. The V end was cut by 0 bases, the J end by 5 bases, with 15 bases between. The CDR3 is 16 amino acids. CDR3: CASSVAVGVGNNEQFF. CDR3 sequence (DNA): TGTGCCAGCAGCGTAGCGGTGGGAGTGGGGAACAATGAGCAGTTCTTC. The full variable domain, completed using reference TRBV9 and TRBJ2-1, is DSGVTQTPKHLITATGQRVTLRCSPRSGDLSVYWYQQSLDQGLQFLIQYYNGEERAKGNILERFSAQQFPDLHSELNLSSLELGDSALYFCASSVAVGVGNNEQFFGPGTRLTVL.

V usage is TRBV19 and J usage is TRBJ2-7; 8 bases line up with TRBD1. The CDR3 runs 14 residues. Trimming took 4 bases from V and 7 from J; bases not matched to a gene: 9. From germline, CDR1 is LNHDA and CDR2 SQIVND (reference sequence). In DNA, the CDR3 is TGTGCCAGTAGTAACAGGGGGTTCTACGTGGAGCAGTACTTC. Its translation: CASSNRGFYVEQYF.

The chain uses TRBV28 and TRBJ2-7, with 7 bases identical to TRBD1. This CDR3 spans 12 amino acids. V shed 9 bases and J 2 bases; nucleotides not matched to a gene: 4. CDR1 and CDR2 from the germline V gene are MDHEN and SYDVKM. This chain's CDR3 is CASSGQAYEQYF. CDR3 in DNA: TGTGCCAGTTCTGGACAGGCCTACGAGCAGTACTTC.

The chain joins TRBV27 to TRBJ1-2; 8 bases match TRBD1. The germline CDR1 and CDR2 sequences are MNHEY and SMNVEV (reference sequence). V was pared by 2 bases and J by 4 bases, with 6 bases of the junction left unmatched. The CDR3 is made up of 15 amino acids. The DNA of the CDR3 is TGTGCCAGCAGTTTAGAAGACAGGGGCCGCTATGGCTACACCTTC. Translated: CASSLEDRGRYGYTF.